This record looks at one T cell receptor (beta chain) sequence and its context. Its specificity is unknown. Cells designated naive CD8 were CD45RO-negative and were positively selected for CCR7, with terminally differentiated effector memory CD45RA+ cells excluded. Profiled with immunoSEQ multiplex PCR; TCRdb holds only in-frame clones, not every one. The profile shows approximately 840,000 clones, 90% to 98% of them singletons. This entry belongs to a study of shared clonotypes between healthy human individuals. Overall study findings and caveats: On the whole, naive subsets had larger estimated richness than memory subsets had.

The CDR3 runs to 15 residues. Germline V gives CDR1 SEHNR, CDR2 FQNEAQ (reference sequence). V was shortened by 4 bases and J by 2 bases, with 15 bases between the two germline ends. This chain uses TRBV7-9 with TRBJ2-7; perhaps TRBD1 as D (5 bases). The sequenced sample was naive CD8+ T cells sorted from blood. The receptor was derived from a man aged 25 to 40 in good health. DNA for the CDR3: TGTGCCAGCAGCTCCCGGACAAAAGGACCCTACGAGCAGTACTTC. The encoded protein is CASSSRTKGPYEQYF.